One and the same sample provided the 3 T cell receptor beta chains below, sequenced in a study of CD8 T cells in ankylosing spondylitis. TCRdb reprocessed the 5' RACE reads via MiXCR and lists one record per CDR3 protein. The table has 240,000 or so distinct CDR3 sequences, around 10% seen once; the top ten hold 6% to 8%. The sequenced material came from blood, either unsorted or a sorted T cell fraction (not recorded which). The receptors stem from a male donor with ankylosing spondylitis or in good health (not recorded which).

Comments on this clonotype: A single base separates this from a much larger clone, so it may be a read error. The gene calls are TRBV20-1 and TRBJ1-1; possible D gene TRBD1, 6 bases. The V end was cut by 5 bases, the J end by 2 bases, with 15 bases between. CDR3 size: 14 residues. The germline V gene encodes CDR1 DFQATT and CDR2 SNEGSKA (reference sequence). The CDR3 loop reads CSAAQDGTNTEAFF. CDR3 DNA: TGCAGTGCTGCACAGGACGGGACAAACACTGAAGCTTTCTTT.

Here the CDR3 reads CASSGRTGRNQPQHF. DNA of the CDR3: TGTGCCAGCAGCGGCCGGACAGGGCGCAATCAGCCCCAGCATTTT. The V call is TRBV21-1, the J call TRBJ1-5; TRBD1 reflects the table's D call only, with no check against the DNA. TRBV21-1 constitutes a pseudogene. There are 15 residues in the CDR3.

Many counts were recorded for this clonotype. The CDR3 DNA reads as TGTGCCACCAGCATTTTAGCGGGGGGGCTTGACATTCAGTACTTC. Its translation: CATSILAGGLDIQYF. The chain has TRBV15 and TRBJ2-4; 11 nucleotides match TRBD2. Trimming at V came to 4 bases and at J to 8 bases, leaving 7 bases not matched to a gene. Per germline, CDR1 LNHNV and CDR2 YYDKDF (reference sequence). CDR3 size: 15 residues. The variable domain in full, completed from reference TRBV15 and TRBJ2-4, reads DAMVIQNPRYQVTQFGKPVTLSCSQTLNHNVMYWYQQKSSQAPKLLFHYYDKDFNNEADTPDNFQSRRPNTSFCFLDIRSPGLGDTAMYLCATSILAGGLDIQYFGAGTRLSVL.